The entry below describes one T cell receptor (beta chain). Its antigen remains undetermined. Sequencing was carried out with an Illumina HiSeq 2000. TCR beta cDNA libraries were made by 5'RACE template switching that added a universal primer site and unique molecular identifiers. Synthesis of cDNA was primed from the TCR beta constant segment and was followed by two consecutive PCR amplification steps. The published analysis was carried out like this. MIGEC was used to demultiplex reads and group reads by UMI, and MiTCR was used to assemble and quantify clonotypes. To exclude erroneous sequences, any TCR cDNA sequence not supported by at least two reads was discarded. The tcR package was used for downstream repertoire analysis, with clonotypes matched between fractions based on CDR3 nucleotide sequence plus V segment. Antigen specificity was annotated against VDJdb with VDJmatch, allowing one amino acid substitution in CDR3. Each entry corresponds to one CDR3 protein sequence from reads that TCRdb reprocessed, and DNA is not given. The V and J calls were determined by TCRdb, not by the authors. This sample's clone table shows 500,000 or so distinct CDR3 sequences. Of the sample, approximately 4% falls within the top ten clones.

HCMV serostatus was determined by detecting HCMV-specific IgG in serum with a commercial ELISA kit. Peripheral blood mononuclear cells were isolated from blood by Ficoll density gradient centrifugation. This sample was included in a study of T cells expressing NK-cell markers (TCRdb year 2020). Regarding the research as a whole: TCR beta-chain repertoires were profiled in sorted CD3+CD56+NKG2C+, CD3+CD56+NKG2C- and CD3+CD56-NKG2C+ T-cell subsets from fewer than 10 donors. Randomly selected healthy volunteers, three men and five women, were used as the eight sequenced donors. Among the eight sequenced donors, only one was HCMV-seronegative, while the other seven were HCMV-seropositive. Sequencing of the libraries produced 2 x 150 bp reads on Illumina HiSeq 2000/2500, MiSeq or NextSeq.

Overall study outcomes, separate from this receptor: For about 6 donors, the dominant CD3+CD56+NKG2C+ clonotypes were among the top 10 CD8+ clonotypes and accounted for about 1.0-7.0% of CD8+ T cells. Those dominant clonotypes were again the most abundant among CD3+CD56-NKG2C+ cells in a few donors, at about 28.3-60.1%. Whether the expanded NKG2C-expressing T cell clones were specific for HCMV antigens was left unclear.

Per the germline V gene, LGHNA is the CDR1 and YNFKEQ is the CDR2. The CDR3 sequence holds 13 residues, the cysteine and phenylalanine included. Nucleotide data are not available. The specimen was blood T cells: a sorted CD56 or NKG2C T cell subset, CD4+ or CD8+ T cells, or bulk PBMC T cells (not recorded which). The receptor was derived from a man aged 18-30 years in good health. Donor details come from another sample of the same person, matched by shared clones. The sequence is built from TRBV4-2 and TRBJ2-7; TCRdb's D gene call, TRBD1, goes unchecked for lack of DNA. The CDR3 is CASSPRPGGEQYF.